The entry below describes one T cell receptor beta chain. No antigen is known for it. This sample is part of a study of OX40 agonist ivuxolimab in advanced cancers. Turning to the study itself: Each dose-escalation patient presented with hepatocellular carcinoma, melanoma, renal cell or head and neck cancer. In three patients, partial responses were observed, one with hepatocellular carcinoma and two with cutaneous melanoma. Study observations and caveats: Clones of CD4+ and CD8+ blood T cells grew by week 6 at doses of 0.1 to 3.0 mg/kg.

Profiled with immunoSEQ multiplex PCR; TCRdb holds only in-frame clones, not every one. This sample has around 10,000 clones, with about three quarters found just once. Specimen: CD4+ or CD8+ T cells sorted from blood, collected in a trial of the OX40 agonist ivuxolimab. The receptor was derived from an adult with an advanced solid tumor such as melanoma, head and neck, liver or kidney cancer.

CDR3 nucleotide sequence: TGTGCCAGCTCGCCGCCGACAGGGGAAAAACTGTTTTTT. Amino acid sequence: CASSPPTGEKLFF. The gene calls are TRBV18 and TRBJ1-4, with 7 bases lining up with TRBD1. Germline CDR1 and CDR2: KGHSH and LQKENI. This CDR3 region has 13 residues. The ends lost 6 bases at V and 8 bases at J; junction bases unmatched: 6. The entire variable domain, with the rest obtained from reference TRBV18 and TRBJ1-4, is as follows: NAGVMQNPRHLVRRRGQEARLRCSPMKGHSHVYWYRQLPEEGLKFMVYLQKENIIDESGMPKERFSAEFPKEGPSILRIQQVVRGDSAAYFCASSPPTGEKLFFGSGTQLSVL.